A selection of T cell receptor beta chains follows, all from one sample in a study of blood T cell repertoires in COVID-19. Clones were sequenced by immunoSEQ multiplex PCR, and TCRdb holds only the in-frame ones, with some missing. The repertoire holds approximately 66,000 clones, with 73% as singletons. Sequences were obtained from peripheral blood. All receptors come from a man aged 55 to 70 with acute or convalescent COVID-19. CDR3s include the opening cysteine and the closing phenylalanine or tryptophan. D genes are given only for firm matches. Expanded clones are given a class, and other clones once, few, many or no size at all.

D gene	V gene	clone size	J gene	CDR3 DNA	CDR3 protein
TRBD2	TRBV15	NA	TRBJ2-5	TGTGCCACCAGCAGAGTGGGGGGGGAGACCCAGTACTTC	CATSRVGGETQYF
TRBD1	TRBV24-1	NA	TRBJ1-1	TGTGCCACCAGTGGCCGACAGGGGCAGGGTTCGAACGCTGAAGCTTTCTTT	CATSGRQGQGSNAEAFF
NA	TRBV4-1	few	TRBJ1-3	TGCGCCAGCAGCCAAGATCGAGGTTATGGAAACACCATATATTTT	CASSQDRGYGNTIYF
NA	TRBV5-3	NA	TRBJ1-6	TGTGCCAGAAGCATAAACAGGGTAAGTAATTCACCCCTCCACTTT	CARSINRVSNSPLHF
NA	TRBV19	NA	TRBJ2-7	TGTGCCAGTAGTTCACAGGGTGATGGGGATTACGAGCAGTACTTC	CASSSQGDGDYEQYF
TRBD1	TRBV24-1	NA	TRBJ2-6	TGTGCCACCAGTGAAGCATGGACAGGCCCTTCTGGGGCCAACGTCCTGACTTTC	CATSEAWTGPSGANVLTF
TRBD2	TRBV7-2	NA	TRBJ2-3	TGTGCCAGCAGCTTATGGGGTAGTGGGCGGGGGAACACAGATACGCAGTATTTT	CASSLWGSGRGNTDTQYF
NA	TRBV4-1	NA	TRBJ2-3	TGCGCCAGCAGCCAAGTGGAGGGAGACACAGATACGCAGTATTTT	CASSQVEGDTDTQYF
TRBD1	TRBV6-5	few	TRBJ1-1	TGTGCCAGCAGCCAGGACAGGGTAGGCACTGAAGCTTTCTTT	CASSQDRVGTEAFF
NA	TRBV28	NA	TRBJ1-3	TGTGCCAGCAGCCCACTCAGGGTTTTGGGAAACACCATATATTTT	CASSPLRVLGNTIYF
NA	TRBV5-4	NA	TRBJ2-1	TGTGCCAGCAGCTCAGGAGCGGAGGGAGCCTACAATGAGCAGTTCTTC	CASSSGAEGAYNEQFF
TRBD2	TRBV5-5	NA	TRBJ2-7	TGTGCCAGCAGCTTGGGGTCAAAGACTAGCGGGACCTACGAGCAGTACTTC	CASSLGSKTSGTYEQYF
NA	TRBV7-2	NA	TRBJ1-4	TGTGCCAGCAGCGCCACAGGTTTCAATGAAAAACTGTTTTTT	CASSATGFNEKLFF
NA	TRBV2	NA	TRBJ2-3	TGTGCCAGCACTAGCGACACAGATACGCAGTATTTT	CASTSDTDTQYF
NA	TRBV10-3	few	TRBJ1-3	TGTGCCATCAGTGTTGACAGCGCTGGAAACACCATATATTTT	CAISVDSAGNTIYF
TRBD2	TRBV10-3	few	TRBJ2-3	TGTGCCACCGCAGCGGGAGGGCCGACAGATACGCAGTATTTT	CATAAGGPTDTQYF
NA	TRBV19	NA	TRBJ2-2	TGTGCCAGTAGTATAACTACAGGCCGCAGGGGAGCGAACACCGGGGAGCTGTTTTTT	CASSITTGRRGANTGELFF
NA	TRBV3-1/TRBV3-2	few	TRBJ1-4	TGTGCCAGCAGTTCCGACAGTTTGGACGAAAAACTGTTTTTT	CASSSDSLDEKLFF
TRBD1	TRBV19	few	TRBJ2-5	TGTGCCAGTAGTAGCCGGGACAGGGCTGGAGAGACCCAGTACTTC	CASSSRDRAGETQYF
NA	TRBV6-1	NA	TRBJ1-4	TGTGCCAGCAGTGAAAGCGGAGGCAGGTTGTTTTTT	CASSESGGRLFF
NA	TRBV3-1/TRBV3-2	NA	TRBJ2-2	TGTGCCAGCAGCCAAGATCTAATAGCGCAGAACACCGGGGAGCTGTTTTTT	CASSQDLIAQNTGELFF
TRBD2	TRBV28	NA	TRBJ2-7	TGTGCCAGCAGTTCGTTCGGGACTAGCGGTACCTACGAGCAGTACTTC	CASSSFGTSGTYEQYF
TRBD1	TRBV19	many	TRBJ1-3	TGTGCCAGTAAGGACAGGACCTCTGGAAACACCATATATTTT	CASKDRTSGNTIYF
TRBD1	TRBV5-1	NA	TRBJ2-3	TGCGCCAGCAGCTTGGGAGGACAGGGTGGAGATACGCAGTATTTT	CASSLGGQGGDTQYF
TRBD2	TRBV10-1	many	TRBJ2-3	TGCGCCAGCAGCTCGGGAGGGGACCTAGATACGCAGTATTTT	CASSSGGDLDTQYF
TRBD1	TRBV19	NA	TRBJ1-2	TGTGCCAGTAGTACTCGACAGGGGGCAAATTATGGCTACACCTTC	CASSTRQGANYGYTF
TRBD1	TRBV19	NA	TRBJ1-1	TGTGCCAGTAGTCGACAGGGGAACACTGAAGCTTTCTTT	CASSRQGNTEAFF
TRBD2	TRBV5-1	NA	TRBJ2-1	TGCGCCAGCAGCCTAGGACTAGCGGCGCAGTTCTTC	CASSLGLAAQFF
TRBD2	TRBV12-5	NA	TRBJ2-3	TGTGCTAGTGGCCCAGCGGGAGCGGTTGCAGATACGCAGTATTTT	CASGPAGAVADTQYF
NA	TRBV12-3/TRBV12-4	NA	TRBJ2-7	TGTGCCAGCAGTTTCCCCAACTACGAGCAGTACTTC	CASSFPNYEQYF
NA	TRBV5-4	NA	TRBJ2-1	TGTGCCAGCAGCTTTGTCGGCGGCGAAAATGAGCAGTTCTTC	CASSFVGGENEQFF
TRBD2	TRBV11-2	once	TRBJ2-3	TGTGCCAGCAGCTTAGTTACCGGGACTAGTAGAGATACGCAGTATTTT	CASSLVTGTSRDTQYF
TRBD2	TRBV6-2/TRBV6-3	NA	TRBJ2-1	TGTGCCAGCAGCTCTAGCGGGAGGGGGAGGTACAATGAGCAGTTCTTC	CASSSSGRGRYNEQFF
TRBD2	TRBV19	once	TRBJ2-2	TGTGCCAGTATGGCGATGAGCGGGGAAAACACCGGGGAGCTGTTTTTT	CASMAMSGENTGELFF
NA	TRBV6-1	NA	TRBJ1-1	TGTGCCAGCAGTGAGACGGGGGAAGCTTTCTTT	CASSETGEAFF
TRBD1	TRBV5-4	NA	TRBJ1-2	TGTGCCAGCAGCCGCCGGACAGGAGTCGGCTATGGCTACACCTTC	CASSRRTGVGYGYTF
NA	TRBV13	few	TRBJ2-7	TGTGCCAGCAGCAAACGACAGGTTTCTTACGAGCAGTACTTC	CASSKRQVSYEQYF
NA	TRBV18	NA	TRBJ1-1	TGTGCCAGCTCACCAACCGGTGGGAACACTGAAGCTTTCTTT	CASSPTGGNTEAFF
TRBD1	TRBV19	NA	TRBJ2-5	TGTGCCAGTAGTATTTCAGGGGGCGATTGGGAGACCCAGTACTTC	CASSISGGDWETQYF
NA	TRBV11-2	NA	TRBJ1-3	TGTGCCAGCAGCTTAGTCGACACCATATATTTT	CASSLVDTIYF
TRBD1	TRBV24-1	NA	TRBJ2-5	TGTGCCACCAGTGATGTGACAGGGGACCTGGAGACCCAGTACTTC	CATSDVTGDLETQYF
NA	TRBV12-3/TRBV12-4	NA	TRBJ1-5	TGTGCCAGCAGTTATGGCAGCAATCAGCCCCAGCATTTT	CASSYGSNQPQHF
TRBD1	TRBV19	NA	TRBJ2-2	TGTGCCAGTAGTGAGGACAGGGGGCCCCGGGAGCTGTTTTTT	CASSEDRGPRELFF
TRBD1	TRBV24-1	few	TRBJ2-7	TGTGCCACCAGTGACGGGACAGGTCGCTCCTACGAGCAGTACTTC	CATSDGTGRSYEQYF
NA	TRBV10-2	NA	TRBJ2-2	TGCGCCAGCAGACTGGGGGGTACGACCGGGGAGCTGTTTTTT	CASRLGGTTGELFF
NA	TRBV28	NA	TRBJ1-1	TGTGCCAGCAGCCCCCGGGAGGAAGCTTTCTTT	CASSPREEAFF
NA	TRBV30	NA	TRBJ1-1	TGTGCCTGGAGATACATGGCTAGCACTGAAGCTTTCTTT	CAWRYMASTEAFF
NA	TRBV24-1	few	TRBJ2-5	TGTGCCTCGTCCGGGTCTAGAGTAGAGACCCAGTACTTC	CASSGSRVETQYF
NA	TRBV7-3	once	TRBJ2-5	TGTGCCAGCAGCTTATTTTCACAAGAGACCCAGTACTTC	CASSLFSQETQYF
NA	TRBV15	few	TRBJ1-5	TGTGCCACCAGCAGTACCGACAGGCACCAAGGCGATAGCAATCAGCCCCAGCATTTT	CATSSTDRHQGDSNQPQHF
NA	TRBV12-3/TRBV12-4	NA	TRBJ1-1	TGTGCCAGCAGTTTAGCCGGGGAAGCTTTCTTT	CASSLAGEAFF
NA	TRBV24-1	NA	TRBJ2-5	TGTGCCACCAGTGCTCCCGGGCGGGGAGAGACCCAGTACTTC	CATSAPGRGETQYF
TRBD2	TRBV7-3	NA	TRBJ2-1	TGTGCCAGCAGCATTGGGGAGGGCTCCTACAATGAGCAGTTCTTC	CASSIGEGSYNEQFF
NA	TRBV6-1	NA	TRBJ1-5	TGTGCCAGCAGTGATTCCTCCAATCAGCCCCAGCATTTT	CASSDSSNQPQHF
NA	TRBV6-5	NA	TRBJ1-5	TGTGCCAGCATAGAAAACCTCGGCAATCAGCCCCAGCATTTT	CASIENLGNQPQHF
TRBD2	TRBV9	NA	TRBJ2-1	TGTGCCAGCAGCCCTACCGGGAGGGCTGGGTACAATGAGCAGTTCTTC	CASSPTGRAGYNEQFF
TRBD2	TRBV27	once	TRBJ2-3	TGTGCCAGCTTGACTAGCGGGAAGGGGACAGATACGCAGTATTTT	CASLTSGKGTDTQYF